This T cell receptor beta chain was profiled in a study of sequential checkpoint blockade in melanoma. About the study: Patients were randomized 1:1 to nivolumab-then-ipilimumab or ipilimumab-then-nivolumab first-line. Each arm's sequence ended with maintenance nivolumab.

Clones were read by immunoSEQ multiplex PCR, and TCRdb kept only the in-frame ones, dropping some. Found here are under 45,000 clones, roughly 86% of them singletons; the top ten hold 5.5%. The treatment denotes: randomized to nivolumab then ipilimumab (arm A) or the reverse (arm B). DNA-damaging chemotherapy had not been given to any patient beforehand. PBMC sorting kept live CD3+CD8+ cells without CD19 or CD56. The germline V and J ends were trimmed by 3 bases and 6 bases, with 21 bases remaining between them. The CDR3 extends over 16 amino acids. Germline CDR1 MNHEY, CDR2 SVGAGI. The chain links TRBV6-5 to TRBJ2-7; D not certain. This receptor was taken from a human donor with melanoma. Sequencing used CD8+ T cells sorted from blood (inferred from file names), obtained from a patient given nivolumab and ipilimumab in sequence. The DNA for the CDR3 is TGTGCCAGCAGTTATCTCACCGCGGCCACGCTGGGCGAGCAGTACTTC. Its translation: CASSYLTAATLGEQYF.